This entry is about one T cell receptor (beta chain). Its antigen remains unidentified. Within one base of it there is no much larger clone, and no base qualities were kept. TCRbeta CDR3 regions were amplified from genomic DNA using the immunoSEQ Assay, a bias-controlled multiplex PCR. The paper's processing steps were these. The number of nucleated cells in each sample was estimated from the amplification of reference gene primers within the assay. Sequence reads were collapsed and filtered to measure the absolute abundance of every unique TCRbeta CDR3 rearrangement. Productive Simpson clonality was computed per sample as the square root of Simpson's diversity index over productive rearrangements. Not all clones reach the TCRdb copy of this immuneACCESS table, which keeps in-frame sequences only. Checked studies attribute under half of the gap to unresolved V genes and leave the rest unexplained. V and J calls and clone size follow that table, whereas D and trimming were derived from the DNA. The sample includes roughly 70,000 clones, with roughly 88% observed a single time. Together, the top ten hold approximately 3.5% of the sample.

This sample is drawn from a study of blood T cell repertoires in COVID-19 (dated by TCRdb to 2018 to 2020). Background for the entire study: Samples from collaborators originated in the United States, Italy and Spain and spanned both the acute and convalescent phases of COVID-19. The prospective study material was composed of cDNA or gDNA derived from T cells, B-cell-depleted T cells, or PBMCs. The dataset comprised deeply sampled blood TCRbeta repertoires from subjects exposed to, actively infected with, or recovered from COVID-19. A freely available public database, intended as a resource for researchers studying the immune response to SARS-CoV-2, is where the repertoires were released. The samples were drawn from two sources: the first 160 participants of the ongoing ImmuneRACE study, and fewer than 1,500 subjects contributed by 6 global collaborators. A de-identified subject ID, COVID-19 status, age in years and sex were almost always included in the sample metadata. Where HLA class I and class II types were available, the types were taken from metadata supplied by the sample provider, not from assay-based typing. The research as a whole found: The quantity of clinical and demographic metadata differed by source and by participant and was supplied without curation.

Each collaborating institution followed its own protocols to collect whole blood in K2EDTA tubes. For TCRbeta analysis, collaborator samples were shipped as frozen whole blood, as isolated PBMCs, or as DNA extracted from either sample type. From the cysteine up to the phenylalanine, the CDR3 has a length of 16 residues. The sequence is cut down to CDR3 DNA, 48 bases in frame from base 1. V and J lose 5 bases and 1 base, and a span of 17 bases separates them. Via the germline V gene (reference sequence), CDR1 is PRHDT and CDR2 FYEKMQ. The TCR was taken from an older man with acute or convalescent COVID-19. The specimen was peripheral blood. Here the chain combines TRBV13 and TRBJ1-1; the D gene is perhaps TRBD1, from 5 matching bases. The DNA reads TGTGCCAGCAGCCGACCACCAACAGGAAAGAACACTGAAGCTTTCTTT. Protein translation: CASSRPPTGKNTEAFF.